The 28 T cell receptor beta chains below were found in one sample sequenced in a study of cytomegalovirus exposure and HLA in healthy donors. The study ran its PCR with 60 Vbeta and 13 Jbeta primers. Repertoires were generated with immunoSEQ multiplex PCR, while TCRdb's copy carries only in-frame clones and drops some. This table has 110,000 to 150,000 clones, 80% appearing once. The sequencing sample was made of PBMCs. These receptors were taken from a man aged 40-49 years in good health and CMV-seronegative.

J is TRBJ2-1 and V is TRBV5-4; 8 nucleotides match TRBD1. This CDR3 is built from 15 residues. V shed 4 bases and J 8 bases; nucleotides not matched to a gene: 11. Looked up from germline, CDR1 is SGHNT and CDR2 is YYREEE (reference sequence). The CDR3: CASSQRQGTWDEQFF. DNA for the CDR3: TGTGCCAGCAGCCAAAGACAGGGGACTTGGGATGAGCAGTTCTTC.

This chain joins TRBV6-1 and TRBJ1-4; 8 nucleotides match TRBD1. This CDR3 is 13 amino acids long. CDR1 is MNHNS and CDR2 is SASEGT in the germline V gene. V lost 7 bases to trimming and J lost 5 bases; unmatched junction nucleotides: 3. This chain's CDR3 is CASTWTGNEKLFF. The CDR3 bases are TGTGCCAGCACCTGGACAGGGAATGAAAAACTGTTTTTT.

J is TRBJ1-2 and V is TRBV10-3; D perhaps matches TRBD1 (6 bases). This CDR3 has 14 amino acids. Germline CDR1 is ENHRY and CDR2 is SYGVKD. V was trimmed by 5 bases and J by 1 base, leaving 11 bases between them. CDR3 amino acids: CAISSDRLNYGYTF. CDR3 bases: TGTGCCATCAGTTCGGACAGACTTAACTATGGCTACACCTTC.

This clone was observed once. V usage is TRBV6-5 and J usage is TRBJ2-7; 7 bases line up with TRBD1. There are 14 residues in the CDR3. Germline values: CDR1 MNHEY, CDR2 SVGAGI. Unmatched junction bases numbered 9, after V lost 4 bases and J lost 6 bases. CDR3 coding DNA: TGTGCCAGCAGTTCCGGGACAGTCTTGATCGAGCAGTACTTC. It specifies CASSSGTVLIEQYF.

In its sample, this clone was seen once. This CDR3 reads CASVRGGLANYGYTF. The CDR3 nucleotides are TGCGCCAGCGTCCGGGGGGGCCTAGCTAACTATGGCTACACCTTC. The rearrangement joins TRBV23-1 to TRBJ1-2; D is perhaps TRBD1 (6 bases). TRBV23-1 is identified as an open reading frame with a role that is uncertain. CDR3 length: 15 amino acids. V lost 8 bases and J 0 bases, leaving 16 bases between the germline ends.

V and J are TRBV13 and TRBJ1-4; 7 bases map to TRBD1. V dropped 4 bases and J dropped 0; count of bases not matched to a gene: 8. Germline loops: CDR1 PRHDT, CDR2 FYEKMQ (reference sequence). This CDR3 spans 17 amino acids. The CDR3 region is CASSSRTGVATNEKLFF. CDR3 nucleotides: TGTGCCAGCAGCTCCCGGACAGGAGTTGCAACTAATGAAAAACTGTTTTTT.

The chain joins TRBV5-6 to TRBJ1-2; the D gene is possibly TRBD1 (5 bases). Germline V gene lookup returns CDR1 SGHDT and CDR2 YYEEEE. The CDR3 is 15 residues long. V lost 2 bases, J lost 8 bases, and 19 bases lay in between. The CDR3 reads CASSLRLGRLGGYTF. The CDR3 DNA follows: TGTGCCAGCAGCTTAAGGTTGGGGCGGTTGGGAGGCTACACCTTC.

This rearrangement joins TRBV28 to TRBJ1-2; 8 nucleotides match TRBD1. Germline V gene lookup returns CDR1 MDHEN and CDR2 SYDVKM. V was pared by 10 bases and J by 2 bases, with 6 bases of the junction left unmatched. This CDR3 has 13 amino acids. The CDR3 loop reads CATSGGANYGYTF. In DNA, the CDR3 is TGTGCCACTTCAGGGGGCGCCAACTATGGCTACACCTTC.

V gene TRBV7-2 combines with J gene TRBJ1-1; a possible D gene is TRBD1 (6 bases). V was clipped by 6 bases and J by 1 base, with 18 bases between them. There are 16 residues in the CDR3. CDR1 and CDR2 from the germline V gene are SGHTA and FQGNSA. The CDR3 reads CASSSLGGGRNTEAFF. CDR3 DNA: TGTGCCAGCAGTTCATTAGGGGGGGGCAGGAACACTGAAGCTTTCTTT.

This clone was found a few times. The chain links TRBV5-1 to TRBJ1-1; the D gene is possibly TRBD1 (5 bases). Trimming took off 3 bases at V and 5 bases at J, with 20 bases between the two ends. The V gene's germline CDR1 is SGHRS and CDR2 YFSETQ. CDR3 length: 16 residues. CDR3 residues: CASSSEGPAEGTEAFF. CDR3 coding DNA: TGCGCCAGCAGCTCGGAGGGCCCAGCGGAGGGGACTGAAGCTTTCTTT.

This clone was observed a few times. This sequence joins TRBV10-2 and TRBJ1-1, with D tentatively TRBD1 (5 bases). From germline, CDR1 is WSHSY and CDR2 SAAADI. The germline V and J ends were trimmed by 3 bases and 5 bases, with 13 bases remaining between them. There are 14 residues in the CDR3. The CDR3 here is CASSDLGGGTEAFF. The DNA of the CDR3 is TGCGCCAGCAGTGATCTCGGGGGTGGGACTGAAGCTTTCTTT.

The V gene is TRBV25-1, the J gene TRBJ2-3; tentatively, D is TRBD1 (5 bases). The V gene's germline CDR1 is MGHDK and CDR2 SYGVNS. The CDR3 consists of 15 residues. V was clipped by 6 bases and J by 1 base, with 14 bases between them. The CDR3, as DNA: TGTGCCAGCAGCAACAGGCCAGGAGGCACAGATACGCAGTATTTT. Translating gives CASSNRPGGTDTQYF.

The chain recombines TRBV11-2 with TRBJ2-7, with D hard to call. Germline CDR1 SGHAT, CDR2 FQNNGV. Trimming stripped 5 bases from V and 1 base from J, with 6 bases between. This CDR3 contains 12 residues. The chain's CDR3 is CASSHTSYEQYF. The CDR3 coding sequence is TGTGCCAGCAGCCACACATCCTACGAGCAGTACTTC.

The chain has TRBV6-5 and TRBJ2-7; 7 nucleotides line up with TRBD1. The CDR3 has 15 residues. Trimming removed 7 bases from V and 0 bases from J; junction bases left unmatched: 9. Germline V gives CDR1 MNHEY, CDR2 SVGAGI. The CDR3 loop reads CASKATGERSYEQYF. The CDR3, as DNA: TGTGCCAGCAAAGCCACAGGGGAACGCTCCTACGAGCAGTACTTC.

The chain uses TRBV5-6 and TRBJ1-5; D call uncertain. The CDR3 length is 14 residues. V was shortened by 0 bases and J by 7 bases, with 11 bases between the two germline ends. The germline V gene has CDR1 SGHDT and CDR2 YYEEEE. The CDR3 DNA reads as TGTGCCAGCAGCTTGGCCGGGGTGCGCCAGCCCCAGCATTTT. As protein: CASSLAGVRQPQHF. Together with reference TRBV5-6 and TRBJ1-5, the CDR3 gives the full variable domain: DAGVTQSPTHLIKTRGQQVTLRCSPKSGHDTVSWYQQALGQGPQFIFQYYEEEERQRGNFPDRFSGHQFPNYSSELNVNALLLGDSALYLCASSLAGVRQPQHFGDGTRLSIL.

CDR3 sequence (DNA): TGCGCCAGCAGCTTGATGACTAGCGGGGGATGGAATGAGCAGTTCTTC. This codes for CASSLMTSGGWNEQFF. This chain connects TRBV5-1 to TRBJ2-1; 12 nucleotides line up with TRBD2. In germline, CDR1 is SGHRS, CDR2 YFSETQ. The V and J ends lost 1 base and 7 bases, in that order; junction bases with no gene match: 6. This CDR3 has 16 residues.

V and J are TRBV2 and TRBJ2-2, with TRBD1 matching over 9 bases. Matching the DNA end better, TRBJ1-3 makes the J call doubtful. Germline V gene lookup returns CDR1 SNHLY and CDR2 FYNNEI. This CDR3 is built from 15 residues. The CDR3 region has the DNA TGTGCCAGCAGGAGCTCCGGGACAGGGGGAAACACCATATATTTT. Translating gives CASRSSGTGGNTIYF.

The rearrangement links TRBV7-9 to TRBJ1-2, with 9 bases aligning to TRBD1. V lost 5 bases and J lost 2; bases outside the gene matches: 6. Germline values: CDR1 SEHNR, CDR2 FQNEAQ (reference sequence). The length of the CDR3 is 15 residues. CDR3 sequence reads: CASSLGTGRNYGYTF. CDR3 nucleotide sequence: TGTGCCAGCAGCCTGGGGACAGGGCGAAACTATGGCTACACCTTC.

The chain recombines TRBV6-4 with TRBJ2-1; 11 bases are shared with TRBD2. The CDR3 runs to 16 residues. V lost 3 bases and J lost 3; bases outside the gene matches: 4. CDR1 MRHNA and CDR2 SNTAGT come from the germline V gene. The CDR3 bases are TGTGCCAGCAGTGATTTTACTAGCGGGGGCTACAATGAGCAGTTCTTC. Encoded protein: CASSDFTSGGYNEQFF.

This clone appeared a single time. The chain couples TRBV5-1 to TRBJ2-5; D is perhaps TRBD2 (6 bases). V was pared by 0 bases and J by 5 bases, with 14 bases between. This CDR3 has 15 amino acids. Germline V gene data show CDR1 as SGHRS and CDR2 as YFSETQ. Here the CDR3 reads CASSLVLSGGETQYF. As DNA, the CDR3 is TGCGCCAGCAGCTTGGTTCTCAGCGGAGGGGAGACCCAGTACTTC.

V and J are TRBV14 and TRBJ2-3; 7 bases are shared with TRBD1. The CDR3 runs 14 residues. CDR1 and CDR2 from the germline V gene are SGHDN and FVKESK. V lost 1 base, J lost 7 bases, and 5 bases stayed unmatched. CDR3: CASSQGQGRNTQYF. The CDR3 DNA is TGTGCCAGCAGCCAAGGACAGGGTAGGAATACGCAGTATTTT.

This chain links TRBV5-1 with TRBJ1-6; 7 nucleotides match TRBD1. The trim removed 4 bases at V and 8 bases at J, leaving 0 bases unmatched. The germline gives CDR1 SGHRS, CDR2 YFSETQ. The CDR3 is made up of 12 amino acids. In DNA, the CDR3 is TGCGCCAGCAGCACAGGGGATTCACCCCTCCACTTT. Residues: CASSTGDSPLHF.

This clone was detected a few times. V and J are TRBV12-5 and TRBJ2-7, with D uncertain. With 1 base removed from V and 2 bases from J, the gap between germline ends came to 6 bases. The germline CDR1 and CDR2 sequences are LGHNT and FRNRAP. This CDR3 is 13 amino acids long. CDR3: CASGLGRPYEQYF. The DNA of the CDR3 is TGTGCTAGTGGTTTGGGGCGGCCCTACGAGCAGTACTTC.

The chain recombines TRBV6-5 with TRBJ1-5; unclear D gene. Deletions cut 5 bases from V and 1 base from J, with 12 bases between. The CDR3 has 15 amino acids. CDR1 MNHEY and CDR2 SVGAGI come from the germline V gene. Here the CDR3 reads CASSPRGLSNQPQHF. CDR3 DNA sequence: TGTGCCAGCAGTCCCCGCGGACTGAGCAATCAGCCCCAGCATTTT.

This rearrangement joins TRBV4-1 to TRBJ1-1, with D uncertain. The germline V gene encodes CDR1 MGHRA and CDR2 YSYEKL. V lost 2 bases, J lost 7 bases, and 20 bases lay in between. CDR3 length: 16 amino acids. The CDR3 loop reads CASSQNIDSGRGEAFF. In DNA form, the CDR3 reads TGCGCCAGCAGCCAAAACATAGATTCGGGTCGGGGTGAAGCTTTCTTT.

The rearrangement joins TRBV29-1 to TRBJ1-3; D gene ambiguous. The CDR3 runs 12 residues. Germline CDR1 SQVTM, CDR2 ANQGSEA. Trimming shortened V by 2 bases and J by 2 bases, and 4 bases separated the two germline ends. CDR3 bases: TGCAGCGTTGAACTTCCTGGAAACACCATATATTTT. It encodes CSVELPGNTIYF.

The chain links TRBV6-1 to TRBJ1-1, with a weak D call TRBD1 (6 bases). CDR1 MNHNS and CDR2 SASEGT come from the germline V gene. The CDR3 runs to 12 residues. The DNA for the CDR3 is TGTGACTCAGGGGATTCGAACACTGAAGCTTTCTTT. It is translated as CDSGDSNTEAFF.

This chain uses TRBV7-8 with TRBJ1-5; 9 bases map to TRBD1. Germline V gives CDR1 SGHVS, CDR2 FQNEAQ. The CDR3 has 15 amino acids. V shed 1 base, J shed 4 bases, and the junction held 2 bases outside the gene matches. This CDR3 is CASSLEGTGNQPQHF. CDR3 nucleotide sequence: TGTGCCAGCAGCTTAGAGGGGACAGGGAATCAGCCCCAGCATTTT.